This TCR beta chain came from a study of molecular identifiers for immune sequencing clone quantification. TCRdb reanalysed the PCR reads using MiXCR and keeps one entry per CDR3 protein. The sample has 250,000 to 400,000 distinct CDR3 sequences, roughly a fifth seen once; the top ten hold more than 0.8%. This clonotype appeared many times. Sample: naive CD8+ T cells from blood, with Jurkat cell RNA spiked in. Subset given: FACS-sorted CD8+CD4-CCR7+CD45RA+ naive T cells. This TCR derives from a human donor in good health. Some libraries in this study had Jurkat cell RNA spiked in.

In nucleotides, the CDR3 is TGTGCCACCAGTGGTCTACGCTACAATGAGCAGTTCTTC. Residues: CATSGLRYNEQFF. The V and J genes are TRBV24-1 and TRBJ2-1; D gene unclear. V lost 5 bases, J lost 3 bases, and 7 bases lay in between. The CDR3 runs to 13 residues. Looked up from germline, CDR1 is KGHDR and CDR2 is SFDVKD.